This is a list of T cell receptor beta chains from one sample in a study of T-cell reconstitution after alpha-beta-depleted transplantation in children. From the PCR reads, TCRdb called clonotypes with MiXCR, one entry per CDR3 protein. The repertoire includes approximately 350,000 distinct CDR3 sequences, around 16% of them detected once, and around 41% sits in the top ten. The sequencing used PBMCs, mostly from graft donor cells, collected 360 days after TCRalphabeta/CD19-depleted stem cell transplant. Receptor source: a male patient under 10 years old who had a stem cell transplant for acute lymphoblastic leukemia, so the T cells may come from the graft donor. The CDR3 runs from the conserved cysteine through the conserved F or W. Fields, in order: V gene, clone size, J gene, D gene, CDR3 protein, CDR3 DNA. D genes are given only for firm matches. Clone size is stated in some rows and not others, as once, few, many or a class when expanded.

TRBV29-1,-,TRBJ2-7,TRBD1,CSVGDRLPYEQYF,TGCAGCGTTGGGGACAGGTTGCCCTACGAGCAGTACTTC
TRBV7-8,few,TRBJ2-3,-,CASSLEEGRNTQYF,TGTGCCAGCAGCTTAGAGGAGGGGAGGAATACGCAGTATTTT
TRBV28,few,TRBJ2-7,TRBD1,CASSLKTGNEQYF,TGTGCCAGCAGTCTCAAGACAGGGAACGAGCAGTACTTC
TRBV5-1,few,TRBJ2-6,-,CASSLIGVRGYSSGANVLTF,TGCGCCAGCAGCTTAATAGGTGTGCGTGGATACAGCTCTGGGGCCAACGTCCTGACTTTC
TRBV11-3,-,TRBJ2-2,TRBD1,CASSPGTVPGGELFF,TGTGCCAGCAGCCCCGGGACAGTCCCTGGCGGGGAGCTGTTTTTT
TRBV5-1,few,TRBJ1-2,-,CASSLARDSGYTF,TGCGCCAGCAGCTTGGCGCGGGATTCCGGCTACACCTTC
TRBV20-1,many,TRBJ2-7,TRBD2,CSARSGLAVYEQYF,TGCAGTGCTAGGTCGGGACTAGCGGTCTACGAGCAGTACTTC
TRBV2,few,TRBJ1-6,TRBD1,CASRTGYNSPLHF,TGTGCCAGCCGGACAGGGTATAATTCACCCCTCCACTTT
TRBV27,-,TRBJ1-1,-,CAKLEAFF,TGTGCCAAGCTTGAAGCTTTCTTT
TRBV7-2,many,TRBJ2-2,-,CASSSQLGTGELFF,TGTGCCAGCAGCTCCCAACTGGGGACCGGGGAGCTGTTTTTT
TRBV5-1,few,TRBJ2-1,TRBD2,CASSLGGAGGYNEQFF,TGCGCCAGCAGCTTGGGTGGAGCGGGAGGGTACAATGAGCAGTTCTTC
TRBV6-2/TRBV6-3,-,TRBJ2-1,-,CASSYSTRGNEQFF,TGTGCCAGCAGTTACTCAACCAGGGGTAATGAGCAGTTCTTC
TRBV6-2/TRBV6-3,-,TRBJ1-5,-,CASSWVDGQPQHF,TGTGCCAGCAGTTGGGTGGACGGTCAGCCCCAGCATTTT
TRBV20-1,few,TRBJ2-1,-,CSARARGQNEQFF,TGCAGTGCTAGAGCCCGAGGTCAGAATGAGCAGTTCTTC
TRBV7-2,few,TRBJ2-5,-,CASRFSGGKETQYF,TGTGCCAGCAGATTTAGTGGCGGTAAAGAGACCCAGTACTTC
TRBV7-9,few,TRBJ2-7,TRBD2,CASSFPTSGRARGEQYF,TGTGCCAGCAGCTTCCCGACTAGCGGGAGGGCCCGGGGAGAGCAGTACTTC
TRBV25-1,few,TRBJ2-3,-,CASSEFDAPFTQYF,TGTGCCAGCAGTGAATTTGACGCACCCTTTACGCAGTATTTT
TRBV28,many,TRBJ2-1,-,CASSFRARYNEQFF,TGTGCCAGCAGTTTCAGGGCCCGATACAATGAGCAGTTCTTC
TRBV7-3,-,TRBJ2-3,-,CASSWGGSTDTQYF,TGTGCCAGCAGCTGGGGCGGGAGCACAGATACGCAGTATTTT
TRBV27,few,TRBJ2-5,-,CASSFWDKPETQYF,TGTGCCAGCAGTTTCTGGGACAAACCAGAGACCCAGTACTTC
TRBV4-2,-,TRBJ2-7,TRBD2,CASSQAPSGSPPYEQYF,TGTGCCAGCAGCCAAGCCCCTAGCGGGAGCCCTCCCTACGAGCAGTACTTC
TRBV20-1,few,TRBJ2-1,TRBD2,CSAISPTSGRGEQFF,TGCAGTGCTATATCCCCGACTAGCGGGAGAGGTGAGCAGTTCTTC
TRBV7-8,-,TRBJ2-2,TRBD1,CASSFGTAGTGELFF,TGTGCCAGCAGCTTCGGGACAGCCGGCACCGGGGAGCTGTTTTTT